One sample yielded the 32 T cell receptor beta chains listed below, sequenced in a study of blood T cell repertoires in COVID-19. The method was immunoSEQ multiplex PCR; TCRdb's version includes in-frame clones alone and lacks a portion of them. Of some 270,000 clones in the sample, approximately 89% were seen once. The sample was PBMCs or T cells enriched from blood (not recorded which). Receptors were obtained from a woman aged 60-70 years who had recovered from COVID-19.

The chain employs TRBV6-5 and TRBJ1-5; D is unresolved. The length of the CDR3 is 14 residues. V shed 5 bases and J shed 7 bases, with 15 bases lying between them. Germline V gene sequence: CDR1 MNHEY, CDR2 SVGAGI. In DNA form, the CDR3 reads TGTGCCAGCAGTACCATTCCGACCGGGCAGCCCCAGCATTTT. Encoded protein: CASSTIPTGQPQHF.

The chain has TRBV5-8 and TRBJ2-3; D perhaps matches TRBD2 (5 bases). From germline, CDR1 is SGHTS and CDR2 YDEGEE. The V gene lost 1 base and the J gene lost 8 bases, with 20 bases spanning the gap. The CDR3 consists of 16 residues. CDR3 DNA: TGTGCCAGCAGCTTGTTCTACGGCCGCAGAGAGGGTACGCAGTATTTT. The encoded protein is CASSLFYGRREGTQYF.

The chain recombines TRBV2 with TRBJ2-7, with D possibly TRBD1 on 6 matching bases. Trimming removed 7 bases from V and 4 bases from J, with 14 bases in between. CDR3 length: 13 amino acids. Germline V gene lookup returns CDR1 SNHLY and CDR2 FYNNEI. DNA of the CDR3: TGTGCCAGCAACCCCGGGACAAGTTACGAGCAGTACTTC. This sequence encodes CASNPGTSYEQYF. The full variable domain, completed using reference TRBV2 and TRBJ2-7, is EPEVTQTPSHQVTQMGQEVILRCVPISNHLYFYWYRQILGQKVEFLVSFYNNEISEKSEIFDDQFSVERPDGSNFTLKIRSTKLEDSAMYFCASNPGTSYEQYFGPGTRLTVT.

The chain joins TRBV27 to TRBJ2-2; D might be TRBD2 (7 bases). CDR1 and CDR2 (germline): MNHEY, SMNVEV (reference sequence). This CDR3 is 14 amino acids long. V was shortened by 1 base and J by 6 bases, with 9 bases between the two germline ends. The CDR3 nucleotides read TGTGCCAGCAGTTTATTAGGGGGGGCCGGGGAGCTGTTTTTT. Translated, it gives CASSLLGGAGELFF.

The chain joins TRBV2 to TRBJ1-4; the D gene is possibly TRBD1 (5 bases). The V and J ends lost 8 bases and 8 bases respectively, with 15 bases between them. Germline V gives CDR1 SNHLY, CDR2 FYNNEI. CDR3 length equals 13 residues. CDR3 protein: CASVEQGPEKLFF. DNA of the CDR3: TGTGCCAGCGTGGAGCAGGGCCCGGAAAAACTGTTTTTT.

The chain couples TRBV14 to TRBJ1-5; 7 positions match TRBD1. Germline V CDR1 and CDR2: SGHDN, FVKESK. Losses at the gene ends were 4 bases for V and 6 bases for J; bases not matched to a gene: 3. This CDR3 has 13 amino acids. The CDR3 coding sequence is TGTGCCAGCAGCCTCACAGGGGCTCAGCCCCAGCATTTT. Translation: CASSLTGAQPQHF. Complete variable domain (other parts from reference TRBV14 and TRBJ1-5): EAGVTQFPSHSVIEKGQTVTLRCDPISGHDNLYWYRRVMGKEIKFLLHFVKESKQDESGMPNNRFLAERTGGTYSTLKVQPAELEDSGVYFCASSLTGAQPQHFGDGTRLSIL.

This sequence joins TRBV12-5 and TRBJ2-2, with 9 bases aligning to TRBD1. CDR1 and CDR2 (germline): LGHNT, FRNRAP. The ends lost 5 bases at V and 3 bases at J; junction bases unmatched: 4. The CDR3 has 15 residues. The CDR3 DNA reads as TGTGCTAGTGGTCTCCGGACAGGGGACACCGGGGAGCTGTTTTTT. Protein: CASGLRTGDTGELFF.

The chain recombines TRBV5-4 with TRBJ1-4; maybe TRBD1 (6 bases). Deletions cut 4 bases from V and 6 bases from J, with 13 bases between. Germline loops: CDR1 SGHNT, CDR2 YYREEE (reference sequence). The CDR3 covers 14 residues. CDR3 sequence (DNA): TGTGCCAGCAGCCTCCGGGGGGCCGATGAAAAACTGTTTTTT. Its protein product is CASSLRGADEKLFF.

This clone occurred once. V usage is TRBV24-1 and J usage is TRBJ2-1; 11 positions match TRBD2. J was trimmed by 7 bases and V by 1 base; bases with no gene match: 5. The CDR3 is 16 residues long. Germline V lookup: CDR1 KGHDR, CDR2 SFDVKD. CDR3 residues: CATSDFLAGGPNEQFF. The DNA of the CDR3 is TGTGCCACCAGTGATTTTCTAGCGGGGGGCCCTAATGAGCAGTTCTTC.

The chain links TRBV10-3 to TRBJ2-3; D ambiguous. Germline-derived CDR1 and CDR2 are ENHRY and SYGVKD. The CDR3 covers 14 residues. Between the trimmed V and J ends, which lost 0 bases and 6 bases, there was a span of 10 bases. This CDR3 reads CAISESVGTDTQYF. CDR3 nucleotide sequence: TGTGCCATCAGTGAGTCAGTCGGTACTGATACGCAGTATTTT.

CDR3 nucleotides: TGTGCCAGCAGCCTCGGTAGTCCAGCGGGAGGGCTGCGGAACGAGCAGTACTTC. As protein: CASSLGSPAGGLRNEQYF. This sequence joins TRBV11-2 and TRBJ2-7; TRBD2 aligns across 10 bases. The CDR3 runs 18 residues. V shed 5 bases, J shed 5 bases, and the junction held 18 bases outside the gene matches. CDR1 SGHAT and CDR2 FQNNGV come from the germline V gene.

The chain recombines TRBV15 with TRBJ1-5, with 7 positions matching TRBD1. The CDR3 sequence is 18 residues long. J gave up 2 bases and V 0 bases, and 10 bases lay outside the gene matches. Germline CDR1 and CDR2: LNHNV and YYDKDF (reference sequence). The CDR3 DNA sequence: TGTGCCACCAGCAGAGAACAGGGGAAAGGAGGGGGCAATCAGCCCCAGCATTTT. It translates to CATSREQGKGGGNQPQHF.

This chain links TRBV11-2 with TRBJ2-1; a weak D match, TRBD2 (5 bases). V was cut by 4 bases and J by 14 bases, with 15 bases left in between. Germline V gene lookup returns CDR1 SGHAT and CDR2 FQNNGV. This CDR3 contains 12 residues. CDR3 coding DNA: TGTGCCAGCAGCTCCCACATGGAGAGGGAGTTCTTC. Translation gives CASSSHMEREFF. Combining the CDR3 with reference TRBV11-2 and TRBJ2-1 gives the whole variable domain EAGVAQSPRYKIIEKRQSVAFWCNPISGHATLYWYQQILGQGPKLLIQFQNNGVVDDSQLPKDRFSAERLKGVDSTLKIQPAKLEDSAVYLCASSSHMEREFFGPGTRLTVL.

This chain links TRBV27 with TRBJ2-2; perhaps TRBD1 as D (6 bases). The CDR3 runs to 14 residues. Germline loops: CDR1 MNHEY, CDR2 SMNVEV (reference sequence). Trimming cost V 7 bases and J 5 bases, with 14 bases left between them. CDR3 protein: CASNPDSRTGELFF. The CDR3 bases are TGTGCCAGCAACCCGGACAGTCGGACCGGGGAGCTGTTTTTT.

V gene TRBV6-5 combines with J gene TRBJ2-7; 7 nucleotides line up with TRBD1. V gave up 3 bases and J gave up 2 bases; unmatched junction bases: 7. Germline CDR1 and CDR2: MNHEY and SVGAGI. The CDR3 runs 15 residues. The CDR3 DNA reads TGTGCCAGCAGTTATCAGGGACAGTGGGCCTACGAGCAGTACTTC. It yields the protein CASSYQGQWAYEQYF.

The rearrangement joins TRBV30 to TRBJ1-2; D is perhaps TRBD1 (6 bases). CDR1 and CDR2 (germline): GTSNPN, SVGIG (reference sequence). V lost 4 bases, J lost 7 bases, and 19 bases lay in between. The CDR3 length is 14 residues. The CDR3 DNA sequence: TGTGCCTGGATTAACCCAGGGGACGGGTCTGGCTACACCTTC. It codes for CAWINPGDGSGYTF.

The chain links TRBV7-9 to TRBJ2-5; D is possibly TRBD2 (5 bases). The CDR3 length is 16 residues. The germline CDR1 and CDR2 sequences are SEHNR and FQNEAQ (reference sequence). Trimming took off 4 bases at V and 4 bases at J, with 19 bases between the two ends. CDR3 nucleotide sequence: TGTGCCAGCAGCTCCCTCAGGTCCGGAGAGGGAGAGACCCAGTACTTC. Amino acid sequence: CASSSLRSGEGETQYF. The whole variable domain, remainder taken from reference TRBV7-9 and TRBJ2-5, is DTGVSQNPRHKITKRGQNVTFRCDPISEHNRLYWYRQTLGQGPEFLTYFQNEAQLEKSRLLSDRFSAERPKGSFSTLEIQRTEQGDSAMYLCASSSLRSGEGETQYFGPGTRLLVL.

This chain links TRBV3-1 (or the pseudogene TRBV3-2) with TRBJ2-7; 9 nucleotides line up with TRBD1. Germline values: CDR1 LGHDT, CDR2 YNNKEL (reference sequence). This CDR3 contains 15 residues. J gave up 0 bases and V 4 bases, and 4 bases lay outside the gene matches. CDR3 loop: CASSLQGAYSYEQYF. CDR3 nucleotides: TGTGCCAGCAGCCTACAGGGGGCGTACTCCTACGAGCAGTACTTC.

The J gene is TRBJ2-3, the V gene TRBV3-1 (or the pseudogene TRBV3-2), with D perhaps matching TRBD2 (5 bases). V dropped 5 bases and J dropped 8 bases, with 26 bases sitting between them. This CDR3 has 17 residues. The germline CDR1 and CDR2 sequences are LGHDT and YNNKEL (reference sequence). The CDR3 DNA sequence: TGTGCCAGCAGCACACGAGTTTTATCGGGATCAGCGGCTACGCAGTATTTT. It encodes CASSTRVLSGSAATQYF.

The chain joins TRBV28 to TRBJ1-2; TRBD1 agrees at 12 bases. The CDR3 extends over 17 amino acids. After removal of 8 bases from V and 1 base from J, the junction contained 11 bases not matched to a gene. Germline loops: CDR1 MDHEN, CDR2 SYDVKM. CDR3 sequence: CASAPGQGASDNYGYTF. The CDR3 DNA reads as TGTGCCAGCGCTCCGGGACAGGGGGCTTCCGATAACTATGGCTACACCTTC.

This sequence joins TRBV2 and TRBJ2-7, with a possible D match to TRBD2 (6 bases). The CDR3 contains 15 residues. Deletions cut 3 bases from V and 4 bases from J, with 16 bases between. Germline V gene lookup returns CDR1 SNHLY and CDR2 FYNNEI. DNA for the CDR3: TGTGCCAGCAGTGACCCGCGGGCAGGGAGGTACGAGCAGTACTTC. It specifies CASSDPRAGRYEQYF.

With regard to this clone: This sample also contains other DNA sequences that code for the same CDR3. The genes are TRBV12-3 or TRBV12-4 and TRBJ2-7; 7 nucleotides line up with TRBD1. J gave up 2 bases and V 7 bases, and 5 bases lay outside the gene matches. CDR3 size: 13 residues. The CDR3 DNA reads TGTGCCAGCACTAGGGACAGCCCCTACGAGCAGTACTTC. Protein: CASTRDSPYEQYF.

There are a few counts of this clone. The V and J genes are TRBV14 and TRBJ2-7; D ambiguous. The CDR3 is made up of 11 amino acids. Trimming pared 3 bases from V and 6 bases from J, leaving 6 bases between. CDR1 SGHDN and CDR2 FVKESK come from the germline V gene. CDR3 sequence (DNA): TGTGCCAGCAGCCAGTACATCGAGCAGTACTTC. This codes for CASSQYIEQYF.

Concerning this clone: Other DNA sequences from this sample encode an identical CDR3 as well. J is TRBJ2-2 and V is TRBV21-1; the table calls TRBD2, which could not be checked here. TRBV21-1 is recorded as a pseudogene. The CDR3 runs 19 residues. CDR3 nucleotide sequence: TGTGCCAGCAGCAAAGTAAGACTAGCCGGCTTTTGGTGTTTCGGGGAGCTGTTTTTT. Its protein product is CASSKVRLAGFWCFGELFF.

This clone showed up just once. The chain joins TRBV9 to TRBJ1-4, with 8 bases fitting TRBD1. From germline, CDR1 is SGDLS and CDR2 YYNGEE. The trim removed 1 base at V and 3 bases at J, leaving 11 bases unmatched. The CDR3 consists of 18 residues. The CDR3 nucleotides are TGTGCCAGCAGCGTATCAGGACAGGGTGGTATGGCTAATGAAAAACTGTTTTTT. Translation gives CASSVSGQGGMANEKLFF.

The gene calls are TRBV28 and TRBJ1-6, with 7 bases matching TRBD1. The CDR3 extends over 14 amino acids. The ends lost 6 bases at V and 6 bases at J; junction bases unmatched: 5. The germline V gene has CDR1 MDHEN and CDR2 SYDVKM. CDR3 nucleotides: TGTGCCAGCAGAGACAGGGCGATTAATTCACCCCTCCACTTT. This encodes CASRDRAINSPLHF.

This clone was observed a few times. The chain combines TRBV4-1 with TRBJ1-2, with 8 nucleotides matching TRBD1. J was trimmed by 4 bases and V by 6 bases; bases with no gene match: 10. The CDR3 length is 15 residues. In germline, CDR1 is MGHRA, CDR2 YSYEKL. The CDR3 DNA reads as TGCGCCAGCAGGCATCCACCACAGGGGGTCTATGGCTACACCTTC. Its translation: CASRHPPQGVYGYTF.

The rearrangement joins TRBV4-2 to TRBJ2-3; 10 bases align to TRBD2. CDR3 size: 16 residues. V trimming: 4 bases; J trimming: 6 bases; junction bases outside the gene matches: 10. The germline V gene has CDR1 LGHNA and CDR2 YNFKEQ. CDR3 nucleotide sequence: TGTGCCAGCAGCCGCTCCGGGACTAGCGTCGGTGATACGCAGTATTTT. Its protein product is CASSRSGTSVGDTQYF.

The chain is built from TRBV18 and TRBJ2-5, with 12 bases aligning to TRBD2. There are 17 residues in the CDR3. Germline V gene sequence: CDR1 KGHSH, CDR2 LQKENI. The V segment lost 3 bases and the J segment 5 bases; nucleotides outside the gene matches: 10. The CDR3 is CASSPRTSGNRGETQYF. DNA of the CDR3: TGTGCCAGCTCACCCCGGACTAGCGGGAATAGAGGCGAGACCCAGTACTTC.

V usage is TRBV28 and J usage is TRBJ2-7; 8 bases are a match to TRBD2. Trimming cost V 4 bases and J 3 bases; bases outside gene matches: 14. The germline gives CDR1 MDHEN, CDR2 SYDVKM. This CDR3 is built from 17 residues. The CDR3 region is CASSSYPNSGAYYEQYF. CDR3 DNA: TGTGCCAGCAGTTCTTACCCTAATAGCGGGGCCTACTACGAGCAGTACTTC. The complete variable domain, with remaining parts taken from reference TRBV28 and TRBJ2-7, reads DVKVTQSSRYLVKRTGEKVFLECVQDMDHENMFWYRQDPGLGLRLIYFSYDVKMKEKGDIPEGYSVSREKKERFSLILESASTNQTSMYLCASSSYPNSGAYYEQYFGPGTRLTVT.

The V and J genes are TRBV28 and TRBJ2-7; perhaps TRBD2 as D (6 bases). The V end lost 6 bases, the J end lost 7 bases, and 16 bases lay between the germline ends. The CDR3 loop spans 13 amino acids. Germline values: CDR1 MDHEN, CDR2 SYDVKM. In DNA form, the CDR3 reads TGTGCCAGCAGATTGACGGGAGTGAGGGAGCAGTACTTC. Translation: CASRLTGVREQYF.

This chain joins TRBV4-1 and TRBJ1-4; D remains ambiguous. V was clipped by 4 bases and J by 8 bases, with 17 bases between them. The CDR3 contains 15 residues. Per the germline V gene, CDR1 is MGHRA and CDR2 is YSYEKL. CDR3 nucleotide sequence: TGCGCCAGCAGCCCCCCCGGGAAGGTAGACGAAAAACTGTTTTTT. The encoded protein is CASSPPGKVDEKLFF.